These 12 T cell receptor beta chains came from one sample sequenced in a study of cytomegalovirus exposure and HLA in healthy donors. The PCR was carried out with 60 Vbeta primers and 13 Jbeta primers. The repertoire was sequenced with immunoSEQ multiplex PCR; TCRdb's copy has only in-frame clones and lacks some. The repertoire holds 81,000 or so clones, over 60% seen once, with roughly 4.2% in the top ten. The specimen sequenced was PBMCs. These receptors all come from a man between 60 and 75 years old in good health and CMV-seronegative.

The chain uses TRBV18 and TRBJ1-4; possible D gene TRBD1, 6 bases. V was shortened by 2 bases and J by 7 bases, with 8 bases between the two germline ends. This CDR3 has 13 amino acids. Germline V gene sequence: CDR1 KGHSH, CDR2 LQKENI. CDR3 sequence reads: CASSPDRSEKLFF. The CDR3 DNA follows: TGTGCCAGCTCACCAGACAGGTCTGAAAAACTGTTTTTT.

The chain is built from TRBV6-1 and TRBJ2-7, with 10 nucleotides matching TRBD1. The germline gives CDR1 MNHNS, CDR2 SASEGT. The CDR3 totals 14 residues. The trim removed 5 bases at V and 4 bases at J, leaving 5 bases unmatched. As DNA, the CDR3 is TGTGCCAGCAGTACCGGGACAGGGGTTTACGAGCAGTACTTC. This encodes CASSTGTGVYEQYF.

The V call is TRBV9, the J call TRBJ1-1; D gene ambiguous. Trimming stripped 0 bases from V and 2 bases from J, with 8 bases between. The CDR3 loop spans 14 amino acids. Germline CDR1 SGDLS, CDR2 YYNGEE. The CDR3 DNA follows: TGTGCCAGCAGCGTAGCTCAGGAAAACACTGAAGCTTTCTTT. Translating it yields CASSVAQENTEAFF.

V gene TRBV19 combines with J gene TRBJ1-6; 8 bases align to TRBD1. J was trimmed by 4 bases and V by 4 bases; bases with no gene match: 3. Per the germline V gene, CDR1 is LNHDA and CDR2 is SQIVND (reference sequence). The CDR3 sequence is 15 residues long. The CDR3 protein is CASSTQGAYNSPLHF. For the CDR3, the DNA is TGTGCCAGTAGTACTCAGGGGGCTTATAATTCACCCCTCCACTTT.

This clone was observed a handful of times. This chain links TRBV5-5 with TRBJ1-1; D perhaps matches TRBD1 (6 bases). Deletions cut 2 bases from V and 7 bases from J, with 15 bases between. This CDR3 has 14 residues. Germline CDR1 is SGHKS and CDR2 is YYEKEE (reference sequence). The CDR3, as DNA: TGTGCCAGCAGCTTAAACAGGGAAGGGGGTGAAGCTTTCTTT. Translated, it gives CASSLNREGGEAFF.

The V call is TRBV4-1, the J call TRBJ2-1; 11 bases fit TRBD2. Germline V CDR1 and CDR2: MGHRA, YSYEKL. The CDR3 sequence is 19 residues long. V lost 1 base and J lost 0; bases outside the gene matches: 8. The CDR3 region has the DNA TGCGCCAGCAGCCAAGTGGCTAGCGGGGGGCCGAGCTCCTACAATGAGCAGTTCTTC. It is translated as CASSQVASGGPSSYNEQFF.

The rearrangement links TRBV4-1 to TRBJ2-2, with 14 nucleotides matching TRBD2. There are 18 residues in the CDR3. The ends lost 5 bases at V and 0 bases at J; junction bases unmatched: 5. CDR1 and CDR2 (germline): MGHRA, YSYEKL. The DNA for the CDR3 is TGCGCCAGCAGCATCGGGACTAGCGGGGGCACGAACACCGGGGAGCTGTTTTTT. Translation gives CASSIGTSGGTNTGELFF.

This clone has a count of ten or more. The chain is built from TRBV5-1 and TRBJ2-7; 8 bases align to TRBD2. This CDR3 is built from 14 residues. V gave up 0 bases and J gave up 3 bases; unmatched junction bases: 2. The germline V gene has CDR1 SGHRS and CDR2 YFSETQ. The DNA for the CDR3 is TGCGCCAGCAGCTTGGTGGCGGGGGGCTACGAGCAGTACTTC. This gives the protein CASSLVAGGYEQYF.

The J gene is TRBJ2-5, the V gene TRBV29-1; 8 bases line up with TRBD1. The DNA end is a closer match to TRBJ2-7, so the J assignment may be wrong. The CDR3 runs 14 residues. Germline V lookup: CDR1 SQVTM, CDR2 ANQGSEA. CDR3 region: CSVETRTGLHEQYF. In DNA form, the CDR3 reads TGCAGCGTTGAAACTCGGACAGGGCTCCACGAGCAGTACTTC.

This clone was seen a single time. The rearrangement links TRBV14 to TRBJ1-2; 7 bases agree with TRBD1. Trimming took 0 bases from V and 4 from J; bases not matched to a gene: 2. CDR1 and CDR2 from the germline V gene are SGHDN and FVKESK. The CDR3 consists of 14 residues. The CDR3 coding sequence is TGTGCCAGCAGCCAAGATCCAGGGGGCTATGGCTACACCTTC. Translated: CASSQDPGGYGYTF.

The V call is TRBV18, the J call TRBJ1-3, with a weak D call TRBD1 (5 bases). CDR1 is KGHSH, CDR2 LQKENI, per germline. The V end lost 8 bases, the J end lost 1 base, and 15 bases lay between the germline ends. The CDR3 sequence is 15 residues long. CDR3 amino acids: CASKTATSSGNTIYF. In nucleotides, the CDR3 is TGTGCCAGCAAGACAGCTACTTCGTCTGGAAACACCATATATTTT.

The rearrangement uses TRBV10-3 and TRBJ2-2; tentatively, D is TRBD2 (6 bases). V was trimmed by 6 bases and J by 0 bases, leaving 11 bases between them. Germline values: CDR1 ENHRY, CDR2 SYGVKD. The CDR3 runs to 15 residues. CDR3 protein: CAIRRGLPNTGELFF. The CDR3 nucleotides are TGTGCCATCAGGCGGGGCTTGCCGAACACCGGGGAGCTGTTTTTT.